This T cell receptor (beta chain) was sequenced for a study of response to subunit inactivated influenza vaccine. Study-level points and caveats: Authors suggested that a seasonal influenza vaccination recruits few new T cells each time.

A single record per CDR3 protein comes from TCRdb applying MiXCR to the RT-PCR reads. There are approximately 520,000 distinct CDR3 sequences in the sample; approximately 17% occur only once, and approximately 3% lies in the top ten. This clonotype was detected only a few times. The antigen is undetermined. This clonotype originated in a man between 50 and 69 years old who received an inactivated influenza vaccine. Sample: CD4+ T cells sorted from PBMCs, taken about 23 months after vaccination.

The CDR3 coding sequence is TGCAGCGTTGAAGACCCGGGGACCCTGTACCAAGAGACCCAGTACTTC. This translates into CSVEDPGTLYQETQYF. The chain has TRBV29-1 and TRBJ2-5, with D perhaps TRBD1 or TRBD2 (5 bases each). CDR1 SQVTM and CDR2 ANQGSEA come from the germline V gene. V lost 0 bases to trimming and J lost 0 bases, with 14 bases between them. The CDR3 runs 16 residues.